The rows below give T cell receptor beta chains drawn from one sample of a study of blood T cell repertoires in COVID-19. Profiled with immunoSEQ multiplex PCR; TCRdb holds only in-frame clones, not every one. This table has around 160,000 clones, around 81% appearing once. Material for sequencing was PBMCs or T cells enriched from blood (not recorded which). The receptors here all came from a man aged 35 to 55 who had recovered from COVID-19. CDR3s include the opening cysteine and the closing phenylalanine or tryptophan. D genes are given only for firm matches. The size of a clone is reported for some rows only, either as once, few or many, or as a class for expanded clones.

abundance | j_gene | d_gene | v_gene | CDR3nt | CDR3aa
- | TRBJ2-3 | TRBD2 | TRBV11-3 | TGTGCCAGCAGCTTAGTAGCTAGCGGGGGGTCAGATACGCAGTATTTT | CASSLVASGGSDTQYF
once | TRBJ1-5 | - | TRBV11-2 | TGTGCCAGCAGCCGCTCTCCGGGACAGCCCCAGCATTTT | CASSRSPGQPQHF
once | TRBJ2-5 | - | TRBV14 | TGTGCCAGCAGCCAAGGGCTCGGTGCTGACGGAGGGTACCAAGAGACCCAGTACTTC | CASSQGLGADGGYQETQYF
- | TRBJ2-1 | TRBD2 | TRBV9 | TGTGCCAGCAGCGGAACTAGCGGGGGTTACAATGAGCAGTTCTTC | CASSGTSGGYNEQFF
- | TRBJ1-1 | - | TRBV6-5 | TGTGCCAGCAGTTCCCGTTGGAACACTGAAGCTTTCTTT | CASSSRWNTEAFF
- | TRBJ2-1 | TRBD1 | TRBV30 | TGTGCCTCGACACAGACAGGGAGCTCCTACAATGAGCAGTTCTTC | CASTQTGSSYNEQFF
- | TRBJ2-3 | TRBD2 | TRBV28 | TGTGCCAGCAGAAACGGGGGGGCCACAGATACGCAGTATTTT | CASRNGGATDTQYF
- | TRBJ1-3 | TRBD1 | TRBV25-1 | TGTGCCAGCAGTGGGACAGGGGCCTCGCCTGGAAACACCATATATTTT | CASSGTGASPGNTIYF
- | TRBJ2-6 | TRBD1 | TRBV30 | TGTGCCTGGAGTGTAAGCTGGGACAGGGGCCCCTCTGGGGCCAACGTCCTGACTTTC | CAWSVSWDRGPSGANVLTF
- | TRBJ2-2 | TRBD2 | TRBV19 | TGTGCCAGTAGTATGTCTAGCGGGGGTGCTACCGGGGAGCTGTTTTTT | CASSMSSGGATGELFF
- | TRBJ2-3 | - | TRBV10-3 | TGTGCCATCCAGCAGGGGACAGATACGCAGTATTTT | CAIQQGTDTQYF
- | TRBJ2-3 | - | TRBV11-2 | TGTGCCAGCAGCATCCGGGGGGCTAGCACAGATACGCAGTATTTT | CASSIRGASTDTQYF
- | TRBJ1-2 | - | TRBV12-3/TRBV12-4 | TGTGCCAGCAGTTTCGGAGATGGCTACACCTTC | CASSFGDGYTF
- | TRBJ2-3 | TRBD1 | TRBV5-8 | TGTGCCAGCAGCACCGGGACAGAGGGAGATACGCAGTATTTT | CASSTGTEGDTQYF
- | TRBJ1-6 | - | TRBV6-1 | TGTGCCAGCAGTGAAGGGGGCGCAGGTCACACCCTCCACTTT | CASSEGGAGHTLHF